These 29 T cell receptor beta chains came from one sample sequenced in a study of response to subunit inactivated influenza vaccine (dated by TCRdb to the late 2010s). Library creation used RT-PCR. TCRdb names Illumina HiSeq 2500 as the instrument used. The public reads were run again by TCRdb, first through fastp at Q25 and then through MiXCR, and only productive beta chains were kept. Every entry covers one CDR3 protein and lists the most common genes and DNA from its rows. The table for this sample lists some 800,000 distinct CDR3 sequences; over 20% of them were counted only once. The ten largest clones add up to roughly a tenth of the sample. This specimen was PBMCs from blood, taken roughly 5 days after vaccination. The receptors derive from a man aged 45-65 years who received an inactivated influenza vaccine. Donor details come from another sample of the same person, matched by shared clones.

This clonotype has more than one count but fewer than ten. The chain employs TRBV2 and TRBJ2-3; TRBD1 aligns across 7 bases. The CDR3 runs to 12 residues. The V gene end was trimmed by 6 bases and the J gene end by 6 bases; junction bases not matched to a gene: 3. CDR1 and CDR2 from the germline V gene are SNHLY and FYNNEI. CDR3 protein: CASRPTGDTQYF. The CDR3 region has the DNA TGTGCCAGCAGGCCGACAGGGGATACGCAGTATTTT. Looking up the rest from reference TRBV2 and TRBJ2-3 gives the full variable domain: EPEVTQTPSHQVTQMGQEVILRCVPISNHLYFYWYRQILGQKVEFLVSFYNNEISEKSEIFDDQFSVERPDGSNFTLKIRSTKLEDSAMYFCASRPTGDTQYFGPGTRLTVL.

This clonotype was detected only a few times. The CDR3 is CASSSRRGREDTQYF. Written as DNA, the CDR3 is TGTGCCAGCAGCTCCCGCCGTGGTCGGGAAGATACGCAGTATTTT. V gene TRBV7-8 combines with J gene TRBJ2-3, with D possibly matching TRBD2 (5 bases). Trimming removed 4 bases from V and 5 bases from J, with 16 bases in between. This CDR3 has 15 residues. Germline CDR1 SGHVS, CDR2 FQNEAQ. The whole variable domain, filled in from reference TRBV7-8 and TRBJ2-3, reads GAGVSQSPRYKVAKRGQDVALRCDPISGHVSLFWYQQALGQGPEFLTYFQNEAQLDKSGLPSDRFFAERPEGSVSTLKIQRTQQEDSAVYLCASSSRRGREDTQYFGPGTRLTVL.

In this sample, this clonotype turned up a few times. This chain connects TRBV29-1 to TRBJ2-5, with D possibly being TRBD2 (6 bases). With 5 bases removed from V and 8 bases from J, the gap between germline ends came to 12 bases. Germline CDR1 reads SQVTM; CDR2 reads ANQGSEA. The CDR3 is made up of 11 amino acids. The CDR3 protein is CSVWGESTQYF. In DNA, the CDR3 is TGCAGCGTTTGGGGGGAGAGCACCCAGTACTTC. The variable domain in full, with the rest retrieved from reference TRBV29-1 and TRBJ2-5, is SAVISQKPSRDICQRGTSLTIQCQVDSQVTMMFWYRQQPGQSLTLIATANQGSEATYESGFVIDKFPISRPNLTFSTLTVSNMSPEDSSIYLCSVWGESTQYFGPGTRLLVL.

The chain joins TRBV15 to TRBJ2-7, with D maybe TRBD2 (6 bases). Trimming left V 8 bases short and J 3 bases short, with 11 bases between. This CDR3 spans 12 amino acids. Germline V gene sequence: CDR1 LNHNV, CDR2 YYDKDF (reference sequence). The CDR3 region is CATSEGSYEQYF. DNA of the CDR3: TGTGCCACCTCGGAGGGGAGCTACGAGCAGTACTTC.

There are a few counts of this clonotype. The chain links TRBV15 to TRBJ2-7; D tentatively fits TRBD1 or TRBD2 (6 bases each). Trimming removed 1 base from V and 2 bases from J, with 12 bases in between. CDR3 length: 15 amino acids. The V gene's germline CDR1 is LNHNV and CDR2 YYDKDF (reference sequence). In DNA, the CDR3 is TGTGCCACCAGCAGAGGAGGGGGGATGGCCTACGAGCAGTACTTC. It specifies CATSRGGGMAYEQYF.

The CDR3 spells CASSPYQAGVPGGELFF. In DNA, the CDR3 is TGTGCCAGCAGTCCCTATCAAGCGGGGGTCCCTGGCGGGGAGCTGTTTTTT. The J gene is TRBJ2-2, the V gene TRBV27; 8 nucleotides agree with TRBD2. From germline, CDR1 is MNHEY and CDR2 SMNVEV (reference sequence). The CDR3 is made up of 17 amino acids. After removal of 5 bases from V and 7 bases from J, the junction contained 15 bases not matched to a gene.

This rearrangement joins TRBV28 to TRBJ1-1, with 9 nucleotides matching TRBD1. Per the germline V gene, CDR1 is MDHEN and CDR2 is SYDVKM. The CDR3 is made up of 16 amino acids. Unmatched junction bases numbered 6, after V lost 2 bases and J lost 2 bases. CDR3 sequence (DNA): TGTGCCAGCAGTTTAGTTCCGGGACAGGGCAACACTGAAGCTTTCTTT. Its protein is CASSLVPGQGNTEAFF.

This chain uses TRBV10-3 with TRBJ1-5, with 7 bases matching TRBD1. The CDR3 runs 14 residues. V dropped 4 bases and J dropped 5; count of bases not matched to a gene: 5. Germline V CDR1 and CDR2: ENHRY, SYGVKD. The CDR3 DNA follows: TGTGCCATCAGTGCTCGACAGGGCGATCAGCCCCAGCATTTT. Translation: CAISARQGDQPQHF.

This clonotype came up many times. The chain uses TRBV9 and TRBJ2-1; maybe TRBD2 (6 bases). The V end was cut by 0 bases, the J end by 0 bases, with 10 bases between. This CDR3 region has 16 residues. Per germline, CDR1 SGDLS and CDR2 YYNGEE. The CDR3: CASSVGLGSSYNEQFF. The CDR3, as DNA: TGTGCCAGCAGCGTAGGGCTCGGGAGCTCCTACAATGAGCAGTTCTTC.

This clonotype was seen a few times. V gene TRBV7-8 combines with J gene TRBJ2-7; possible D gene TRBD2, 5 bases. Deletions cut 1 base from V and 1 base from J, with 11 bases between. CDR1 is SGHVS and CDR2 is FQNEAQ in the germline V gene. The CDR3 spans 15 residues. The CDR3 loop reads CASSLERRVSYEQYF. Written as DNA, the CDR3 is TGTGCCAGCAGCTTAGAACGGCGGGTTTCCTACGAGCAGTACTTC.

This clonotype showed up just a few times. This chain uses TRBV15 with TRBJ2-1; 11 bases align to TRBD1. Per the germline V gene, CDR1 is LNHNV and CDR2 is YYDKDF (reference sequence). With 4 bases clipped from V and 3 bases from J, the junction kept 2 bases outside the gene matches. This CDR3 is 15 amino acids long. CDR3: CATSTGTGGYNEQFF. The CDR3 DNA reads as TGTGCCACCAGCACCGGGACAGGGGGCTACAATGAGCAGTTCTTC.

The chain links TRBV3-1 to TRBJ2-4, with D possibly matching TRBD1 (6 bases). Germline V gene sequence: CDR1 LGHDT, CDR2 YNNKEL (reference sequence). V lost 3 bases and J 1 base, leaving 16 bases between the germline ends. The CDR3 has 17 amino acids. The CDR3 bases are TGTGCCAGCAGCCATACAGGGTTCTTGGCTGCCAAAAACATTCAGTACTTC. Its translation is CASSHTGFLAAKNIQYF.

The genes are TRBV11-2 and TRBJ2-3, with 8 bases fitting TRBD2. The germline gives CDR1 SGHAT, CDR2 FQNNGV. The length of the CDR3 is 16 residues. Trimming at V came to 4 bases and at J to 3 bases, leaving 9 bases not matched to a gene. The CDR3 is CASSSFERGRTDTQYF. In nucleotides, the CDR3 is TGTGCCAGCAGCTCCTTCGAGCGGGGGAGAACAGATACGCAGTATTTT.

This chain joins TRBV7-2 and TRBJ2-7; D is unresolved. The germline V gene encodes CDR1 SGHTA and CDR2 FQGNSA. This CDR3 region has 16 residues. Between the trimmed V and J ends, which lost 0 bases and 7 bases, there was a span of 19 bases. CDR3 sequence (DNA): TGTGCCAGCAGCTTAGCCCACTCAATTCCTACGTTAGAGCAGTACTTC. It specifies CASSLAHSIPTLEQYF.

The chain recombines TRBV7-9 with TRBJ2-7; TRBD1 agrees at 7 bases. The V segment lost 3 bases and the J segment 7 bases; nucleotides outside the gene matches: 9. CDR3 size: 14 residues. Germline-derived CDR1 and CDR2 are SEHNR and FQNEAQ (reference sequence). The CDR3 DNA reads TGTGCCAGCAGCTTTGAAGGGGGCTCGCGGGAGCAGTACTTC. Amino acids: CASSFEGGSREQYF.

The chain links TRBV12-3 or TRBV12-4 to TRBJ2-7; D uncertain. Deletions cut 7 bases from V and 3 bases from J, with 13 bases between. CDR3 length: 13 residues. The CDR3 sequence: CASKRTVSYEQYF. CDR3 sequence (DNA): TGTGCCAGCAAACGGACCGTCAGCTACGAGCAGTACTTC.

V is TRBV10-3 and J is TRBJ2-2; D could derive from TRBD1 or TRBD2 (5 bases each). The ends were cut back, 2 bases at V and 2 bases at J, with 9 bases in the middle. This CDR3 has 15 amino acids. Germline-derived CDR1 and CDR2 are ENHRY and SYGVKD. The CDR3 loop reads CAISEVGENTGELFF. In DNA, the CDR3 is TGTGCCATCAGTGAGGTGGGGGAAAACACCGGGGAGCTGTTTTTT.

In its sample, this clonotype was seen a few times. The chain carries TRBV3-1 and TRBJ2-5; a weak D match, TRBD1 (6 bases). Per the germline V gene, CDR1 is LGHDT and CDR2 is YNNKEL (reference sequence). The CDR3 contains 13 residues. With 2 bases removed from V and 5 bases from J, the gap between germline ends came to 9 bases. Written as DNA, the CDR3 is TGTGCCAGCAGCCAACGCAGGGGTGAGACCCAGTACTTC. Protein: CASSQRRGETQYF.

The table lists this clonotype with a few counts. The chain has TRBV5-1 and TRBJ2-7, with D unclear. Trimming pared 1 base from V and 2 bases from J, leaving 13 bases between. This CDR3 comprises 15 residues. CDR1 and CDR2 from the germline V gene are SGHRS and YFSETQ. CDR3 in amino acids: CASSLKPVPPYEQYF. The CDR3 bases are TGCGCCAGCAGCTTGAAGCCGGTCCCACCCTACGAGCAGTACTTC.

The chain recombines TRBV28 with TRBJ1-3; D is uncertain. With 2 bases removed from V and 8 bases from J, the gap between germline ends came to 16 bases. The V gene's germline CDR1 is MDHEN and CDR2 SYDVKM. CDR3 length equals 15 residues. CDR3 sequence reads: CASSLPGSRRYTIYF. The CDR3 DNA sequence: TGTGCCAGCAGTTTACCCGGGTCAAGGCGCTACACCATATATTTT.

Many counts were recorded for this clonotype. The chain couples TRBV5-1 to TRBJ2-3; D remains ambiguous. Trimming removed 0 bases at V and 0 bases at J, with 8 bases between. In germline, CDR1 is SGHRS, CDR2 YFSETQ. This CDR3 region has 15 residues. The CDR3 loop is CASSLAKDSTDTQYF. The DNA for the CDR3 is TGCGCCAGCAGCTTGGCCAAGGACAGCACAGATACGCAGTATTTT.

This clonotype has only a few counts. This chain joins TRBV10-3 and TRBJ1-2; no firm D call. V shed 10 bases and J shed 8 bases, with 11 bases lying between them. CDR1 is ENHRY and CDR2 is SYGVKD in the germline V gene. The CDR3 is made up of 10 amino acids. The CDR3 DNA follows: TGTGCCACCAGATCGGGCGGCTACACCTTC. It specifies CATRSGGYTF.

The chain joins TRBV6-1 to TRBJ2-7; 8 positions match TRBD1. Germline values: CDR1 MNHNS, CDR2 SASEGT. J was trimmed by 0 bases and V by 6 bases; bases with no gene match: 7. The length of the CDR3 is 15 residues. CDR3 amino acids: CASRKGTGDSYEQYF. The CDR3 DNA follows: TGTGCCAGCAGAAAAGGGACAGGCGACTCCTACGAGCAGTACTTC.

V is TRBV10-3 and J is TRBJ2-7; D might be TRBD1 (6 bases). CDR3 length: 13 amino acids. The germline V and J ends were trimmed by 6 bases and 1 base, with 10 bases remaining between them. Germline V lookup: CDR1 ENHRY, CDR2 SYGVKD. CDR3 DNA sequence: TGTGCCATCAGGTCCGGGACATCCTACGAGCAGTACTTC. Translated: CAIRSGTSYEQYF.

This clonotype was observed a few times. The chain carries TRBV7-2 and TRBJ2-3; D unclear. V was pared by 2 bases and J by 5 bases, with 14 bases between. Germline-derived CDR1 and CDR2 are SGHTA and FQGNSA. CDR3 size: 15 residues. Written as DNA, the CDR3 is TGTGCCAGCAGCTTAAACTTTCTCCTGGGAGATACGCAGTATTTT. Protein product: CASSLNFLLGDTQYF. Full variable domain (rest looked up from reference TRBV7-2 and TRBJ2-3): GAGVSQSPSNKVTEKGKDVELRCDPISGHTALYWYRQSLGQGLEFLIYFQGNSAPDKSGLPSDRFSAERTGGSVSTLTIQRTQQEDSAVYLCASSLNFLLGDTQYFGPGTRLTVL.

This sequence joins TRBV28 and TRBJ2-1; 14 bases are shared with TRBD2. There are 19 residues in the CDR3. Germline V gene lookup returns CDR1 MDHEN and CDR2 SYDVKM. After removal of 2 bases from V and 1 base from J, the junction contained 7 bases not matched to a gene. DNA for the CDR3: TGTGCCAGCAGTTTAGAAGTCGGACTAGCGGGGGGATCCTACAATGAGCAGTTCTTC. This translates into CASSLEVGLAGGSYNEQFF.

A word on this clonotype: Just one base apart from a much larger clone, this may be a read error. The rearrangement uses TRBV2 and TRBJ2-3, with no clear D. The CDR3 sequence is 11 residues long. Looked up from germline, CDR1 is SNHLY and CDR2 is FYNNEI. Trimming removed 4 bases at V and 6 bases at J, with 5 bases between. The CDR3 sequence is CASSVDDTQYF. The CDR3 DNA follows: TGTGCCAGCAGTGTCGACGATACGCAGTATTTT.

This clonotype has a handful of counts. The CDR3 sequence: CASSFWDRVHPRLAGETYEQYF. DNA for the CDR3: TGTGCCAGCAGCTTTTGGGACAGGGTTCACCCCAGACTAGCGGGAGAGACCTACGAGCAGTACTTC. The chain joins TRBV7-2 to TRBJ2-7; 12 nucleotides match TRBD2. With V trimmed by 3 bases and J by 2 bases, 23 bases remained unmatched. The CDR3 is 22 amino acids. CDR1 is SGHTA and CDR2 is FQGNSA in the germline V gene.

The chain recombines TRBV28 with TRBJ1-4, with D maybe TRBD1 (5 bases). The V and J ends lost 6 bases and 8 bases respectively, with 16 bases between them. From germline, CDR1 is MDHEN and CDR2 SYDVKM. This CDR3 is built from 14 residues. The CDR3 reads CASSQGVIGEKLFF. The CDR3, as DNA: TGTGCCAGCAGCCAAGGGGTCATAGGCGAAAAACTGTTTTTT.